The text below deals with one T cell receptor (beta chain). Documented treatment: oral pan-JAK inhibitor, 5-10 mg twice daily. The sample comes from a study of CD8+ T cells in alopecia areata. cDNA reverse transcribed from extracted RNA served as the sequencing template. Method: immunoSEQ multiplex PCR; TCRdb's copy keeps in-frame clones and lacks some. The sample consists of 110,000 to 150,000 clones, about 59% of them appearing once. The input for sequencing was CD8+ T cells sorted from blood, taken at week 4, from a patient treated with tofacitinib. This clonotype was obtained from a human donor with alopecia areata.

CDR3 region: CASSLAGEQYF. In nucleotides, the CDR3 is TGTGCCAGCAGCTTGGCAGGAGAGCAGTACTTC. The rearrangement links TRBV5-6 to TRBJ2-7; D gene uncertain. Trimming pared 0 bases from V and 7 bases from J, leaving 5 bases between. This CDR3 contains 11 residues. CDR1 and CDR2 from the germline V gene are SGHDT and YYEEEE.